Many counts were recorded for the clone carrying this T cell receptor beta chain. Its antigen remains unknown. The related graft donor's blood sample was taken on the day of bone marrow donation. The length of the CDR3 is 12 residues. Trimming pared 5 bases from V and 7 bases from J, leaving 11 bases between. Germline lookup yields CDR1 PRHDT and CDR2 FYEKMQ (reference sequence). This sample was taken from a study of T cells after posttransplantation cyclophosphamide. Study results and caveats: After PTCy, TRB diversity resembled that of CNI/methotrexate controls. TRB overlap between skin or GI tissue T cells and blood was limited.

Generated by immunoSEQ multiplex PCR, the TCRdb table keeps only in-frame clones and is missing some. Listed for the sample are 30,000 to 45,000 clones, none seen a single time. The sample comprised PBMCs. This chain connects TRBV13 to TRBJ1-2; perhaps TRBD1 as D (5 bases). The clonotype originates from a girl aged 5 to 17 in good health, CMV-negative, and a related stem cell transplant donor. CDR3 nucleotide sequence: TGTGCCAGCAGCAAGGTGGGGCCTGGCTACACCTTC. This sequence encodes CASSKVGPGYTF.